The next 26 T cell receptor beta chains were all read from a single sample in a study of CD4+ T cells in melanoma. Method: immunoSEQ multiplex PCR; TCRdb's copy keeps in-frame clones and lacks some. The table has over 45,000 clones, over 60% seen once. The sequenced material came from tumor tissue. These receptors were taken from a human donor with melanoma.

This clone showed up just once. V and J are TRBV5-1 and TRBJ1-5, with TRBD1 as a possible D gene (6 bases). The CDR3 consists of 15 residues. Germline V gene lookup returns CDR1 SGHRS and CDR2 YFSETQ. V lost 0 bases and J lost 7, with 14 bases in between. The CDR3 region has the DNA TGCGCCAGCAGCTTGGCAGGGGTTTTGGGACAGCCCCAGCATTTT. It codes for CASSLAGVLGQPQHF.

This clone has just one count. The CDR3 DNA is TGTGCCAGCAGCTCCTACGGGGTTAGAGATACGCAGTATTTT. Encoded protein: CASSSYGVRDTQYF. The genes are TRBV7-2 and TRBJ2-3; D is perhaps TRBD2 (5 bases). V lost 4 bases and J lost 5, with 13 bases in between. From germline, CDR1 is SGHTA and CDR2 FQGNSA. The CDR3 spans 14 residues.

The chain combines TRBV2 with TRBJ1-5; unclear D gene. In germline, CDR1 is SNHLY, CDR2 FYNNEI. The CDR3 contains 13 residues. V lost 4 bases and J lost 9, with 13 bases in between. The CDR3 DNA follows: TGTGCCAGCAGTGGCTGGACCGTCTCGCCCCAGCATTTT. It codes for CASSGWTVSPQHF.

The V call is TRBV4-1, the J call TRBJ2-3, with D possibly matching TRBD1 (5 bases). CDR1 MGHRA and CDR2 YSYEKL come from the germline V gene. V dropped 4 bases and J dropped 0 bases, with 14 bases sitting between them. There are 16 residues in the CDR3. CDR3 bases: TGCGCCAGCAGCCCCCAGGGTGCAACTAGCACAGATACGCAGTATTTT. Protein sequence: CASSPQGATSTDTQYF.

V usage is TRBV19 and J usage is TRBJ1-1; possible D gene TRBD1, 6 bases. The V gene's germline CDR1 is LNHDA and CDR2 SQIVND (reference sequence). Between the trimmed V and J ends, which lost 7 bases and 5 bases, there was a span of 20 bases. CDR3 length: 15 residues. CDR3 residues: CASIWWGQGVTEAFF. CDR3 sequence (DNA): TGTGCCAGTATTTGGTGGGGGCAGGGAGTTACTGAAGCTTTCTTT. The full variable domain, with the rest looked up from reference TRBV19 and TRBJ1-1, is DGGITQSPKYLFRKEGQNVTLSCEQNLNHDAMYWYRQDPGQGLRLIYYSQIVNDFQKGDIAEGYSVSREKKESFPLTVTSAQKNPTAFYLCASIWWGQGVTEAFFGQGTRLTVV.

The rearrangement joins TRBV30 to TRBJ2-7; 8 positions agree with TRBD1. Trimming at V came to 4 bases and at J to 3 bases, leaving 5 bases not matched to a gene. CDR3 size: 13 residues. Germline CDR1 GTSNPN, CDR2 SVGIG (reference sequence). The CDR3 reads CAWIGQGHYEQYF. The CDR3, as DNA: TGTGCCTGGATCGGACAGGGACACTACGAGCAGTACTTC.

CDR3 sequence (DNA): TGTGCCAGCTCAGCCGACAGGGGGCTCTACGAGCAGTACTTC. As protein: CASSADRGLYEQYF. This chain uses TRBV9 with TRBJ2-7; 10 nucleotides align to TRBD1. This CDR3 has 14 amino acids. From germline, CDR1 is SGDLS and CDR2 YYNGEE. Losses at the gene ends were 7 bases for V and 3 bases for J; bases not matched to a gene: 7.

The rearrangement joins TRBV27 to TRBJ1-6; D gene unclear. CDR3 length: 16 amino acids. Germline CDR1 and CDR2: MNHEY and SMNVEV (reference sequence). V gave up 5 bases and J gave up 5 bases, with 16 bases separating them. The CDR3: CASSLTLRANNSPLHF. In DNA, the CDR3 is TGTGCCAGCAGTCTCACCCTCCGGGCCAATAATTCACCCCTCCACTTT.

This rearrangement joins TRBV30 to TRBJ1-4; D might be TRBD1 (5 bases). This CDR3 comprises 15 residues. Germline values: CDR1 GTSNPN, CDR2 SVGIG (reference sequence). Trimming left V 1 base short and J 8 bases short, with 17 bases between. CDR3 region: CAWSEGLTTGEKLFF. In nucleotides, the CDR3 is TGTGCCTGGAGTGAAGGACTTACAACAGGAGAAAAACTGTTTTTT.

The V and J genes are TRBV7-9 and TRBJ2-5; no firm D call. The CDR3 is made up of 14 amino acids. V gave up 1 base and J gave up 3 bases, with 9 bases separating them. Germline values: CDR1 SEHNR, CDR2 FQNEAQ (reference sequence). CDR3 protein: CASSLVGLKETQYF. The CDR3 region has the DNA TGTGCCAGCAGCTTAGTTGGTCTAAAAGAGACCCAGTACTTC. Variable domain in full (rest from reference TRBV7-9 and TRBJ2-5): DTGVSQNPRHKITKRGQNVTFRCDPISEHNRLYWYRQTLGQGPEFLTYFQNEAQLEKSRLLSDRFSAERPKGSFSTLEIQRTEQGDSAMYLCASSLVGLKETQYFGPGTRLLVL.

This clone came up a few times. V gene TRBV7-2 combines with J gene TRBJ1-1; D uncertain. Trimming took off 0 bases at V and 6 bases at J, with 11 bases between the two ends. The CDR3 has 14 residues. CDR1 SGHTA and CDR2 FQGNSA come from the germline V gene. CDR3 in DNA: TGTGCCAGCAGCTTAGCGGGATCAGGTTCTGAAGCTTTCTTT. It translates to CASSLAGSGSEAFF.

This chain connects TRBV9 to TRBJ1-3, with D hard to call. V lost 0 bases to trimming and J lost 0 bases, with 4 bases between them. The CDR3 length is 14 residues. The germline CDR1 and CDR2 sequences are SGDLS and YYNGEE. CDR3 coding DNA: TGTGCCAGCAGCGTAGAAACCTCTGGAAACACCATATATTTT. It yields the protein CASSVETSGNTIYF.

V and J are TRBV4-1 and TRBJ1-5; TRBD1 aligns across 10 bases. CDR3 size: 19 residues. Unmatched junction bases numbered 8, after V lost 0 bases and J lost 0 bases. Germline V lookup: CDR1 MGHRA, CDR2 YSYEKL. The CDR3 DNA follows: TGCGCCAGCAGCCAAGATTTTGGGACAGGGGTTTATAGCAATCAGCCCCAGCATTTT. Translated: CASSQDFGTGVYSNQPQHF.

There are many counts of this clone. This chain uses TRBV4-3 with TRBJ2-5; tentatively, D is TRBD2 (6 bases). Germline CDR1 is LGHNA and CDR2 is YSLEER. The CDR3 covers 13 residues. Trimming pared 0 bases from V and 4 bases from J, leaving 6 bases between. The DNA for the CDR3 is TGCGCCAGCAGCCAAGAGGGGGGAGAGACCCAGTACTTC. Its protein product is CASSQEGGETQYF.

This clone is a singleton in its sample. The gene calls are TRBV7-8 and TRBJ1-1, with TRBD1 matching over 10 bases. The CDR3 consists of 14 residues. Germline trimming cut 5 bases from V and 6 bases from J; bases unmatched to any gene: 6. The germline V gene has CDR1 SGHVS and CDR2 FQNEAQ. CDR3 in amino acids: CASSKTGTGAEAFF. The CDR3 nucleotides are TGTGCCAGCAGCAAGACCGGGACAGGGGCTGAAGCTTTCTTT.

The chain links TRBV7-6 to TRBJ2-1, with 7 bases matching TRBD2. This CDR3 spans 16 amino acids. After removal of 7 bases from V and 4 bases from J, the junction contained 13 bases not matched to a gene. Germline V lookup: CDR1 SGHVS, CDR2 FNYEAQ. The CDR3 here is CASTAGSGVRYNEQFF. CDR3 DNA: TGTGCCAGCACCGCAGGAAGCGGGGTCAGATACAATGAGCAGTTCTTC.

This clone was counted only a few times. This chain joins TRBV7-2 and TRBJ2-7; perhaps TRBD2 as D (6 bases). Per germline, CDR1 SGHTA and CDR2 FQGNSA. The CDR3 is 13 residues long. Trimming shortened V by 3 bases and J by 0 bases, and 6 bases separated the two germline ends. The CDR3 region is CASSFGGSYEQYF. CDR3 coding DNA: TGTGCCAGCAGCTTCGGGGGCTCCTACGAGCAGTACTTC.

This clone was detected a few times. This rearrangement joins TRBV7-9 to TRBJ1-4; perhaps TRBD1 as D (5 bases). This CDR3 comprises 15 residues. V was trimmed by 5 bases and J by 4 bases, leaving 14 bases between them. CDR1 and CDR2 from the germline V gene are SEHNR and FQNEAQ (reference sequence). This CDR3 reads CASSPALGGNEKLFF. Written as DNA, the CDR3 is TGTGCCAGCAGCCCGGCTCTCGGGGGTAATGAAAAACTGTTTTTT.

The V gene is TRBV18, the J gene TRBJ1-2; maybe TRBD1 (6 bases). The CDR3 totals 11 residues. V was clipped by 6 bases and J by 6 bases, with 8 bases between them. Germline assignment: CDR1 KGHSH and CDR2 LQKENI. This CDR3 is CASSPGDGYTF. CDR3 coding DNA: TGTGCCAGCTCCCCAGGGGATGGCTACACCTTC.

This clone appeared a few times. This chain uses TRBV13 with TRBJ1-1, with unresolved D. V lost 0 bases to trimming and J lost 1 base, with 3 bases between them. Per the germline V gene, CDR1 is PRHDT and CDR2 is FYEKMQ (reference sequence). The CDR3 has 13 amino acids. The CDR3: CASSLGKNTEAFF. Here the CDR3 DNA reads TGTGCCAGCAGCTTAGGAAAGAACACTGAAGCTTTCTTT.

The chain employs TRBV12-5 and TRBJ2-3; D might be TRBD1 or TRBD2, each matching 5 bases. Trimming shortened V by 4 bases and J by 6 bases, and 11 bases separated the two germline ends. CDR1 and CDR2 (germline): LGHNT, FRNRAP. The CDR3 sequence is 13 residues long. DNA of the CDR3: TGTGCTAGTGGTTCGGGGACCAAGGATACGCAGTATTTT. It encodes CASGSGTKDTQYF.

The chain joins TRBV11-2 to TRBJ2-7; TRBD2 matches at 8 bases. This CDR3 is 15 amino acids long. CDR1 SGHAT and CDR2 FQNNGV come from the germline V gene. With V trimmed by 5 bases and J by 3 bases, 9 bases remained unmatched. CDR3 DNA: TGTGCCAGCAGCCCAACGACTAGCGCCGGCTACGAGCAGTACTTC. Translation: CASSPTTSAGYEQYF.

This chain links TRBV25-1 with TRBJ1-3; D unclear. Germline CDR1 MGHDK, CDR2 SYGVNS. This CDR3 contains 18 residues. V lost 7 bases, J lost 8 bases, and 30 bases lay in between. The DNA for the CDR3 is TGTGCCAGCACCCCGCACGGTTCCAAGCTTCAAAGGGAGGACACCATATATTTT. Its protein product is CASTPHGSKLQREDTIYF. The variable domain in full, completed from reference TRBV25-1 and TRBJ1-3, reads EADIYQTPRYLVIGTGKKITLECSQTMGHDKMYWYQQDPGMELHLIHYSYGVNSTEKGDLSSESTVSRIRTEHFPLTLESARPSHTSQYLCASTPHGSKLQREDTIYFGEGSWLTVV.

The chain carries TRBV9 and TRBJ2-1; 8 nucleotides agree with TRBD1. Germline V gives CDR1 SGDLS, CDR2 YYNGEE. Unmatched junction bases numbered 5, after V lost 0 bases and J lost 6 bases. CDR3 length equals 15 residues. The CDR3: CASSVGQGMGNEQFF. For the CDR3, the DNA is TGTGCCAGCAGCGTAGGACAGGGGATGGGCAATGAGCAGTTCTTC.

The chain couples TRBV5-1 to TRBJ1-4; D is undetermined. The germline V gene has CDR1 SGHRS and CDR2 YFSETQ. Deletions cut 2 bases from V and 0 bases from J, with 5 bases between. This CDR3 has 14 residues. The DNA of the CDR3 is TGCGCCAGCAGCTTTAGCGCAACTAATGAAAAACTGTTTTTT. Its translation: CASSFSATNEKLFF.

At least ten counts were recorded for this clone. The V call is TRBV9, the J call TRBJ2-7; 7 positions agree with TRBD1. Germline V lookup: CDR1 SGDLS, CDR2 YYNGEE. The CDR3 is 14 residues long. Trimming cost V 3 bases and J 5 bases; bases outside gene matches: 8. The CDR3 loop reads CASSETGRSNEQYF. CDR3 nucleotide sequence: TGTGCCAGCAGCGAGACAGGGCGATCCAACGAGCAGTACTTC.